These 4 T cell receptor beta chains originate from one sample sequenced in a study of blood T cells in healthy people across ages. Alongside a J-beta primer mix, a sample-barcoded 5' primer served in a second PCR lasting roughly 7 to 12 cycles. TCRdb reprocessed the 5' RACE reads via MiXCR and lists one record per CDR3 protein. In the table there are some 710,000 distinct CDR3 sequences, about 45% of which are singletons. Sample: blood. These receptors were collected from a man at least 80 years old in good health.

As concerns this clonotype: The junction departs from the called germline gene at one end, perhaps through a read error. V usage is TRBV12-3 or TRBV12-4 and J usage is TRBJ1-4; 8 bases are shared with TRBD1. The CDR3 length is 13 residues. CDR3 sequence (DNA): TGTACCAGCACGACAGGGGTCGGAGAAAAACTGTTTTTT. Translation: CTSTTGVGEKLFF.

This chain connects TRBV4-1 to TRBJ2-4, with 12 bases fitting TRBD1. Germline CDR1 MGHRA, CDR2 YSYEKL. The V segment lost 0 bases and the J segment 8 bases; nucleotides outside the gene matches: 5. This CDR3 has 16 residues. The CDR3 sequence is CASSQEGTGGRDIQYF. The CDR3 nucleotides read TGCGCCAGCAGCCAAGAGGGGACAGGGGGCCGGGACATTCAGTACTTC.

V gene TRBV5-1 combines with J gene TRBJ2-7, with D tentatively TRBD2 (6 bases). Germline assignment: CDR1 SGHRS and CDR2 YFSETQ. Trimming removed 1 base from V and 2 bases from J, with 10 bases in between. The CDR3 consists of 14 residues. The chain's CDR3 is CASSLSRTTYEQYF. The CDR3 DNA reads as TGCGCCAGCAGCTTGTCCAGGACTACCTACGAGCAGTACTTC.

As regards this clonotype: A junction end diverges from the germline sequence, so it may reflect a read error. This chain links TRBV20-1 with TRBJ1-2; D is undetermined. This CDR3 is built from 12 residues. Germline loops: CDR1 DFQATT, CDR2 SNEGSKA (reference sequence). The CDR3 DNA follows: TGCAGTACCGACCGACCTGGGGATGGCTGCACCTTC. The encoded protein is CSTDRPGDGCTF.